This TCR beta chain was profiled in a study of T cells after yellow fever vaccination. Study-level findings and limits: Weaker overall was a secondary response that nonetheless peaked faster, on day 5 versus 15.

TCRdb reprocessed the 5' RACE reads with MiXCR, giving one entry per CDR3 protein. The sample yields about 130,000 distinct CDR3 sequences, under 8.5% seen once. The CDR3 totals 14 residues. Germline V gives CDR1 SGHKS, CDR2 YYEKEE (reference sequence). V trimming: 4 bases; J trimming: 9 bases; junction bases outside the gene matches: 9. This clonotype was recorded many times. Its target is unknown. This TCR was sampled from a man aged 18 to 30 who received the YFV17D yellow fever vaccine. Sequenced here: CD4+ T cells sorted from PBMCs, sampled approximately 11 days after the first yellow fever vaccination. The gene calls are TRBV5-5 and TRBJ2-1; TRBD1 agrees at 8 bases. The CDR3 spells CASSPRDRRPEQFF. The CDR3 DNA reads TGTGCCAGCAGCCCGCGGGACAGGAGACCTGAGCAGTTCTTC.